This T cell receptor (beta chain) was sequenced for a study of siplizumab effects on memory and regulatory T cells. Points from the study as a whole: The drug siplizumab significantly decreased the alloreactive sequences that could be traced to unstimulated CD4+ memory cells. It was never confirmed that proliferating Tregs from siplizumab cultures were suppressive. Among mappable alloreactive CD4+ clones, the Treg-derived fraction averaged approximately 75% with siplizumab versus 25% to 30% in controls.

This clone is a singleton in its sample. Its specificity is unknown. In each sample, some 9.6 x 10^4 TCR templates were assayed. The data were produced by immunoSEQ multiplex PCR, yet TCRdb's version contains in-frame clones alone and is incomplete. This table has 100,000 or so clones, 90% to 95% appearing once. The length of the CDR3 is 20 residues. Germline CDR1 is SGHRS and CDR2 is YFSETQ. Germline trimming cut 6 bases from V and 5 bases from J; bases unmatched to any gene: 24. The sequenced sample consisted of CD4+ T cells sorted from blood. The receptor comes from a human donor in good health. This chain joins TRBV5-1 and TRBJ2-5; 11 bases are shared with TRBD1. The CDR3 coding sequence is TGCGCCAGCACCGCTATGGTAGCCCTCGTCTCCGGGACAGGGGGGGAGACCCAGTACTTC. This translates into CASTAMVALVSGTGGETQYF.